The clone carrying this T cell receptor beta chain was seen once. The data were taken from a study of blood T cell repertoires in COVID-19. Study as a whole: Spain, Italy and the United States supplied samples that represented acute and convalescent COVID-19. PBMCs, B-cell-depleted T cells, or T cells were the source of the cDNA or gDNA that made up the material.

In the study's own analysis: Estimated nucleated cell counts came from reference gene primer amplification. Produced via immunoSEQ multiplex PCR; TCRdb's table is partial and in-frame only. That table gives V, J and clone size, and the DNA gave D and trimming. This sample has a few hundred thousand clones, with approximately 81% found just once. Sequenced input: peripheral blood. The receptor comes from a woman aged 18 to 35 with acute or convalescent COVID-19.

CDR3 bases: TGCGCCAGCAGTAGCGGGAGCGGGGAGCTGTTTTTT. It codes for CASSSGSGELFF. The J gene is TRBJ2-2, the V gene TRBV10-1; TRBD2 aligns across 8 bases. With 5 bases clipped from V and 7 bases from J, the junction kept 0 bases outside the gene matches. The CDR3 contains 12 residues. Germline lookup yields CDR1 WNHNN and CDR2 SYGVQD (reference sequence).